The clone carrying this TCR beta chain has a count of ten or more. Thyroid surgery was performed in patients who had received no treatment beforehand. Germline V CDR1 and CDR2: SGHTA, FQGTGA. J gave up 0 bases and V 5 bases, and 10 bases lay outside the gene matches. There are 16 residues in the CDR3. Using MiXCR, TCRdb reanalyzed the PCR reads. The sample lists about 40,000 clones, about an eighth seen once, with approximately 20% in the top ten. The source of the sample is a study of metastatic and nonmetastatic thyroid tumors. Specimen: blood. The V call is TRBV7-3, the J call TRBJ2-7, with 7 bases that match TRBD1. This clonotype originated in a female donor with papillary thyroid cancer or a benign thyroid nodule (not recorded which). Some clones in this sample may be carry-over from other donors' samples. Written as DNA, the CDR3 is TGTGCCAGCAGCCCTTCGGGACAGTCGAGCTCCTACGAGCAGTACTTC. Protein sequence: CASSPSGQSSSYEQYF.